This T cell receptor beta chain was identified during a study of blood T cell repertoires in COVID-19. The wider study: Italy, Spain and the United States were the sources of the convalescent and acute COVID-19 samples. From T cells, B-cell-depleted T cells, or PBMCs came the material, which was cDNA or gDNA.

The CDR3 is made up of 15 amino acids. Germline V lookup: CDR1 SEHNR, CDR2 FQNEAQ (reference sequence). Trimming took off 8 bases at V and 2 bases at J, with 19 bases between the two ends. Original analysis: Amplification from reference gene primers served as the basis for estimated nucleated cell counts. Some clones are missing from TCRdb's copy, which holds only in-frame ones; the method was immunoSEQ multiplex PCR. The DNA gave D and trimming, while V, J and clone size come from that table. The data hold over 35,000 clones, with approximately 88% observed a single time. The TCR was taken from a man between 50 and 59 years old with acute or convalescent COVID-19. Sequenced sample: peripheral blood. The rearrangement joins TRBV7-9 to TRBJ2-7, with a weak D call TRBD1 (6 bases). Here the CDR3 DNA reads TGTGCCAGCCGCATGTCGGACAGCCCTACCTACGAGCAGTACTTC. Its protein is CASRMSDSPTYEQYF.